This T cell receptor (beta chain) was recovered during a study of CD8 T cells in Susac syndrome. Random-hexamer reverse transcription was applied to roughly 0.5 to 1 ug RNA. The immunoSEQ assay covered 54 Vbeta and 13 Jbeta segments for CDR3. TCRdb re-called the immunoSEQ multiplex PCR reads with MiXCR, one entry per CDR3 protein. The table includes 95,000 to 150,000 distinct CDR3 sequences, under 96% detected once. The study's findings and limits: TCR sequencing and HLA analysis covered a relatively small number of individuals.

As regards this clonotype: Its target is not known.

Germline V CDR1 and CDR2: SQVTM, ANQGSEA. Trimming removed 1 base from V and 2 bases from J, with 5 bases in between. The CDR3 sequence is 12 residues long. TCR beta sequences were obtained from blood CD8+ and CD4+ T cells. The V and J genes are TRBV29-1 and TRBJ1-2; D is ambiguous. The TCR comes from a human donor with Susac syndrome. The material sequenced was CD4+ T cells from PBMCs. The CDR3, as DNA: TGCAGCGTTGAAGGGGAGAACTATGGCTACACCTTC. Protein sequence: CSVEGENYGYTF.